The 10 T cell receptor beta chains in this list originate from one sample, sequenced in a study of blood T cells in healthy people across ages. Through a sample-barcoded 5' primer and a J-beta primer mix, a second PCR was run for about 6 to 12 cycles. TCRdb reanalysed the 5' RACE reads using MiXCR and keeps one entry per CDR3 protein. Of around 990,000 distinct CDR3 sequences in the sample, more than 30% were seen once. The sequencing sample was made of blood. The receptors were gathered from a man aged 18-30 years in good health.

The CDR3 loop reads CATSRDPQNRGMVSETQYF. CDR3 coding DNA: TGTGCCACCAGCAGAGATCCCCAAAACAGGGGCATGGTATCAGAGACCCAGTACTTC. The chain couples TRBV15 to TRBJ2-5; 7 bases match TRBD1. This CDR3 contains 19 residues. CDR1 LNHNV and CDR2 YYDKDF come from the germline V gene (reference sequence). With 0 bases clipped from V and 4 bases from J, the junction kept 17 bases outside the gene matches.

This chain uses TRBV6-1 with TRBJ1-5; D gene uncertain. The germline V gene encodes CDR1 MNHNS and CDR2 SASEGT. The CDR3 consists of 16 residues. V lost 5 bases and J 2 bases, leaving 16 bases between the germline ends. CDR3 sequence reads: CASSRKTGSGNQPQHF. The CDR3 DNA reads TGTGCCAGCAGTCGAAAGACGGGGTCCGGCAATCAGCCCCAGCATTTT.

The chain carries TRBV10-3 and TRBJ1-6; 7 bases line up with TRBD1. The trim removed 2 bases at V and 5 bases at J, leaving 3 bases unmatched. The germline V gene has CDR1 ENHRY and CDR2 SYGVKD. The CDR3 spans 15 residues. This CDR3 reads CAISEAGQDNSPLHF. CDR3 DNA sequence: TGTGCCATCAGTGAGGCAGGACAGGATAATTCACCCCTCCACTTT.

Only one count was recorded for this clonotype. The junction and the germline gene differ at one end; a read error may be behind it. The V gene is TRBV4-3, the J gene TRBJ2-3; 8 bases agree with TRBD2. Per germline, CDR1 LGHNA and CDR2 YSLEER. This CDR3 spans 17 amino acids. The chain's CDR3 is CASSQDRGSGTADTRYF. CDR3 in DNA: TGCGCCAGCAGCCAAGATCGGGGTAGCGGGACCGCGGATACGCGGTATTTT.

This clonotype turned up a few times. The chain combines TRBV5-1 with TRBJ1-1; TRBD1 agrees at 8 bases. The CDR3 consists of 15 residues. V trimming: 7 bases; J trimming: 0 bases; junction bases outside the gene matches: 8. Looked up from germline, CDR1 is SGHRS and CDR2 is YFSETQ. CDR3 loop: CASSGQGTMNTEAFF. The CDR3 region has the DNA TGCGCCAGCTCCGGACAGGGAACCATGAACACTGAAGCTTTCTTT.

The chain joins TRBV4-3 to TRBJ1-3; no definite D call. Trimming pared 8 bases from V and 0 bases from J, leaving 11 bases between. CDR1 is LGHNA, CDR2 YSLEER, per germline. CDR3 length equals 14 residues. CDR3 in DNA: TGCGCCAGCGGCGAAACGATCTCTGGAAACACCATATATTTT. Translated: CASGETISGNTIYF.

This clonotype was observed a handful of times. The chain carries TRBV6-1 and TRBJ2-3; D is undetermined. With 6 bases removed from V and 0 bases from J, the gap between germline ends came to 10 bases. The CDR3 consists of 14 residues. CDR1 MNHNS and CDR2 SASEGT come from the germline V gene. The CDR3, as DNA: TGTGCCAGCAGCGCTGTGGCTAGCACAGATACGCAGTATTTT. Translating it yields CASSAVASTDTQYF.

This clonotype was found a few times. V and J are TRBV11-1 and TRBJ2-4; the match to TRBD1 covers 9 bases. Per germline, CDR1 SGHAT and CDR2 FQDESV (reference sequence). The J segment lost 8 bases and the V segment lost 1 base, leaving 9 bases of the junction unmatched. CDR3 length: 16 residues. CDR3 nucleotides: TGTGCCAGCAGCTTAGACAGGGGGCCCTCGATAGACATTCAGTACTTC. It codes for CASSLDRGPSIDIQYF.

The V gene is TRBV20-1, the J gene TRBJ2-7; 7 nucleotides align to TRBD2. Germline V gene sequence: CDR1 DFQATT, CDR2 SNEGSKA (reference sequence). This CDR3 comprises 14 residues. V was clipped by 6 bases and J by 0 bases; unmatched bases: 8. CDR3 bases: TGCAGTGCATCGGAACGGGGGGACTCCTACGAGCAGTACTTC. Protein: CSASERGDSYEQYF.

V is TRBV20-1 and J is TRBJ1-4; D is unclear. The V and J ends lost 2 bases and 8 bases respectively, with 12 bases between them. Germline loops: CDR1 DFQATT, CDR2 SNEGSKA (reference sequence). The CDR3 sequence is 13 residues long. CDR3 nucleotides: TGCAGTGCTAGAACTCCGACGTTCGAAAAACTGTTTTTT. It encodes CSARTPTFEKLFF.